This T cell receptor beta chain was identified in a study of blood T cell repertoires in COVID-19. About the study: Sites across the United States, Italy and Spain contributed samples from acute and convalescent COVID-19. T cells, B-cell-depleted T cells, or PBMCs provided the cDNA or gDNA that served as material.

In the study's own analysis: Counts of nucleated cells, estimated from reference gene primer amplification, were obtained. Measured with immunoSEQ multiplex PCR; TCRdb has only the in-frame clones, and not every one. V, J and clone size were drawn from that table, and D and trimming were deduced from the DNA. The repertoire has about 270,000 clones, around 86% of them found once; the top ten carry around 9%. CDR1 is SNHLY, CDR2 FYNNEI, per germline. This CDR3 contains 16 residues. Trimming left V 4 bases short and J 1 base short, with 17 bases between. The chain carries TRBV2 and TRBJ2-7; D perhaps matches TRBD2 (5 bases). The sample taken for sequencing was peripheral blood. This sequence originates from a man aged 35 to 55 with active or convalescent COVID-19. The CDR3 here is CASSVTRTGSSYEQYF. CDR3 nucleotides: TGTGCCAGCAGTGTGACCAGGACTGGCTCTTCCTACGAGCAGTACTTC.